The 5 T cell receptor beta chains presented below share a single source sample, sequenced in a study of shared clonotypes between healthy human individuals. The assay was immunoSEQ multiplex PCR, and TCRdb's table has in-frame clones only and misses some. The sample shows over a million clones, 98% of them seen only once. Specimen: naive CD4+ T cells sorted from blood. Subset of the sample: CD45RA+ positively selected. The receptors were gathered from a man aged 30 to 39 in good health.

The V call is TRBV7-9, the J call TRBJ1-1, with a weak D call TRBD1 (5 bases). Germline lookup yields CDR1 SEHNR and CDR2 FQNEAQ (reference sequence). This CDR3 region has 14 residues. With 5 bases removed from V and 1 base from J, the gap between germline ends came to 11 bases. In nucleotides, the CDR3 is TGTGCCAGCAGCAATAAGGGGAAGAACACTGAAGCTTTCTTT. The encoded protein is CASSNKGKNTEAFF.

The chain uses TRBV5-1 and TRBJ2-7; the D gene is possibly TRBD1 (5 bases). Germline lookup yields CDR1 SGHRS and CDR2 YFSETQ. This CDR3 is 12 amino acids long. V shed 4 bases and J shed 6 bases, with 11 bases lying between them. Written as DNA, the CDR3 is TGCGCCAGCAGCCCAGGGTTGAGCGAGCAGTACTTC. It translates to CASSPGLSEQYF.

Points on this clone: The sample carries other DNA sequences with the same CDR3. The CDR3 spells CASSYSRGSGNTIYF. CDR3 bases: TGTGCCAGCAGTTACTCGAGGGGTAGTGGAAACACCATATATTTT. The V gene is TRBV6-5, the J gene TRBJ1-3; maybe TRBD1 (5 bases). The germline V gene has CDR1 MNHEY and CDR2 SVGAGI. The CDR3 consists of 15 residues. The V end was cut by 0 bases, the J end by 3 bases, with 9 bases between.

The V call is TRBV11-3, the J call TRBJ2-3; no definite D call. The CDR3 has 14 residues. CDR1 and CDR2 from the germline V gene are SGHNT and YENEEA. Trimming pared 1 base from V and 2 bases from J, leaving 7 bases between. The CDR3, as DNA: TGTGCCAGCAGCTTAGGGGCGGCCACAGATACGCAGTATTTT. It is translated as CASSLGAATDTQYF.

The V gene is TRBV27, the J gene TRBJ2-7; D possibly matches TRBD1 or TRBD2 (7 bases each). The germline CDR1 and CDR2 sequences are MNHEY and SMNVEV (reference sequence). With 6 bases removed from V and 3 bases from J, the gap between germline ends came to 18 bases. The CDR3 is 15 amino acids. The CDR3 region has the DNA TGTGCCAGCAGCAGGGGGGGGCGGGGATACTACGAGCAGTACTTC. This translates into CASSRGGRGYYEQYF.